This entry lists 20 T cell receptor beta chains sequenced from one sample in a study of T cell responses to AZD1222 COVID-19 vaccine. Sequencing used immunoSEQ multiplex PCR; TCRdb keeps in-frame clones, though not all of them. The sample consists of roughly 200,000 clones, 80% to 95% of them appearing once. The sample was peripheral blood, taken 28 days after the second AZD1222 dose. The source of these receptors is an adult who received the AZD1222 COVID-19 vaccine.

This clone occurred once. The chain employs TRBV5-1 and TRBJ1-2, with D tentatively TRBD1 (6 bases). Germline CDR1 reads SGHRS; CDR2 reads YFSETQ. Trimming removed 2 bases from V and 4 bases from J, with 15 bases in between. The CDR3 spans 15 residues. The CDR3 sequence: CASSLNRDPGYGYTF. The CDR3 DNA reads TGCGCCAGCAGCTTAAACAGGGACCCGGGCTATGGCTACACCTTC.

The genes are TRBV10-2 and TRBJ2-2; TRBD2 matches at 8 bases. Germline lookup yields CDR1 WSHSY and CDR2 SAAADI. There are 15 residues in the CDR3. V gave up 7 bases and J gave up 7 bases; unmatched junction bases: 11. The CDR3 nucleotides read TGCGCCAGCAAGAGTAGCGGGAAAGTTCACGGGGAGCTGTTTTTT. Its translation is CASKSSGKVHGELFF.

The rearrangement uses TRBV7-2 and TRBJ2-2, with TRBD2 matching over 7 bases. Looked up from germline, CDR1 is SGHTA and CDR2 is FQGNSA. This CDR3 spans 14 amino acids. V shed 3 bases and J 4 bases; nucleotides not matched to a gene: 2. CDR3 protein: CASSFRGVTGELFF. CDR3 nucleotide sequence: TGTGCCAGCAGCTTTCGGGGGGTCACCGGGGAGCTGTTTTTT.

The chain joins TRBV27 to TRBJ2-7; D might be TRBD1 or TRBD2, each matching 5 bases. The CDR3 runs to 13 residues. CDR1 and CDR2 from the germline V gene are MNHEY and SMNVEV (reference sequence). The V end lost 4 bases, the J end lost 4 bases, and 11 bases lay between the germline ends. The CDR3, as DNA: TGTGCCAGCAGTTGGAGCTGGGGGTACGAGCAGTACTTC. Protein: CASSWSWGYEQYF.

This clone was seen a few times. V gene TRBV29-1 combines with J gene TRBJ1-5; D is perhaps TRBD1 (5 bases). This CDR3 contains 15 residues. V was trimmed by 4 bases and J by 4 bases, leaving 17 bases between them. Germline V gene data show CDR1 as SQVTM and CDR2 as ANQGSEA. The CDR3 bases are TGCAGCGTTGGAGACAGCCTACGGGGAAATCAGCCCCAGCATTTT. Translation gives CSVGDSLRGNQPQHF.

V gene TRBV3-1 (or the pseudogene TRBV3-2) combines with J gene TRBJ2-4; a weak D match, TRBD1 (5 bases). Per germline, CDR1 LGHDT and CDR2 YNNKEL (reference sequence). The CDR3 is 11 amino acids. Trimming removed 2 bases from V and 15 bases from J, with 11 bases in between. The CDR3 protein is CASSQQGGVYF. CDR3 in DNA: TGTGCCAGCAGCCAACAGGGTGGGGTGTACTTC.

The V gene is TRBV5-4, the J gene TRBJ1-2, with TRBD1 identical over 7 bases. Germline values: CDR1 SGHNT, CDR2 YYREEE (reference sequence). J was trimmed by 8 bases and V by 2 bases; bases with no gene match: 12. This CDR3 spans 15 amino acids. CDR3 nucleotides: TGTGCCAGCAGCTTAAGGGCCAGGGGGTCAGACGGCTACACCTTC. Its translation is CASSLRARGSDGYTF.

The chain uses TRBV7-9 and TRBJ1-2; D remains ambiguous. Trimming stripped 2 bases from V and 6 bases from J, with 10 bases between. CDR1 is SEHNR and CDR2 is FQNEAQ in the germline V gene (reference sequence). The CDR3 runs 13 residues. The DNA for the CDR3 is TGTGCCAGCAGCTTAAATGCCGGGAATGGCTACACCTTC. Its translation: CASSLNAGNGYTF. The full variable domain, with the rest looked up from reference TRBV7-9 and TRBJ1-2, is DTGVSQNPRHKITKRGQNVTFRCDPISEHNRLYWYRQTLGQGPEFLTYFQNEAQLEKSRLLSDRFSAERPKGSFSTLEIQRTEQGDSAMYLCASSLNAGNGYTFGSGTRLTVV.

The CDR3 is CASSFPTSGGQETQYF. DNA of the CDR3: TGTGCCAGCAGCTTCCCGACTAGCGGAGGGCAAGAGACCCAGTACTTC. This sequence joins TRBV7-9 and TRBJ2-5; 9 nucleotides align to TRBD2. Trimming removed 3 bases from V and 2 bases from J; junction bases left unmatched: 7. In germline, CDR1 is SEHNR, CDR2 FQNEAQ (reference sequence). The CDR3 totals 16 residues.

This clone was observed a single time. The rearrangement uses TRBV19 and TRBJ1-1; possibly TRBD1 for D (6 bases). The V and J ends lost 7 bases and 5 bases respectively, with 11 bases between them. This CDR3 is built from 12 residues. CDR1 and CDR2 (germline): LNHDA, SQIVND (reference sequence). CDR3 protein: CASTQGWTEAFF. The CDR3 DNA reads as TGTGCCAGTACCCAGGGGTGGACTGAAGCTTTCTTT.

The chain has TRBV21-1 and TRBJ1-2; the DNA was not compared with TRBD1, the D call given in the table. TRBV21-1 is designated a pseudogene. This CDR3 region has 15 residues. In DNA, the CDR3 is TGTGCCAGCAGCAAGGAGGTTCAGGGGAACTATGGCTACACCTTC. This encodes CASSKEVQGNYGYTF.

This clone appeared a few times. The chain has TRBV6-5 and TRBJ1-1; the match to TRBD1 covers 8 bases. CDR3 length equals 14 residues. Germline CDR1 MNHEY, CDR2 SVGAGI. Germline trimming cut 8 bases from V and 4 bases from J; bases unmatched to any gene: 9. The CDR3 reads CASALQGVGTEAFF. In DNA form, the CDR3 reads TGTGCCAGCGCCCTACAGGGGGTAGGCACTGAAGCTTTCTTT.

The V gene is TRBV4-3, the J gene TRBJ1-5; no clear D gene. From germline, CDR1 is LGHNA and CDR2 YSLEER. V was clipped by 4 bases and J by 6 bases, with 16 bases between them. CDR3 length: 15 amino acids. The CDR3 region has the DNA TGCGCCAGCAGCCCCCAGCAGAGGGTCGGTCAGCCCCAGCATTTT. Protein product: CASSPQQRVGQPQHF.

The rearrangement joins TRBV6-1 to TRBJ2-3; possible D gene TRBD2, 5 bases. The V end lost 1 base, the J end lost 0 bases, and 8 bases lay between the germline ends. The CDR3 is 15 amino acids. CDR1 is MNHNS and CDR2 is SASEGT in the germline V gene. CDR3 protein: CASSEGTASTDTQYF. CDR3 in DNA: TGTGCCAGCAGTGAAGGGACTGCAAGCACAGATACGCAGTATTTT.

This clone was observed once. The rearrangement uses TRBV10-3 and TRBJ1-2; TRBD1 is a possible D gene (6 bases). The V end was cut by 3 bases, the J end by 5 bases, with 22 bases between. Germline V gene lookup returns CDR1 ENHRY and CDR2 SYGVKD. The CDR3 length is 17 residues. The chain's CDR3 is CAISDPPSEGGDYGYTF. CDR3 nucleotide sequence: TGTGCCATCAGTGACCCCCCGTCTGAAGGGGGGGATTATGGCTACACCTTC.

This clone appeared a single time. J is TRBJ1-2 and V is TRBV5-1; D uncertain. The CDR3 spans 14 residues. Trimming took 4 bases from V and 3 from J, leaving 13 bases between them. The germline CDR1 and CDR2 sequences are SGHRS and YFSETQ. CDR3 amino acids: CASSPERVYYGYTF. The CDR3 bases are TGCGCCAGCAGCCCGGAGAGGGTTTACTATGGCTACACCTTC. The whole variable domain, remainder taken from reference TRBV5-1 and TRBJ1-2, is KAGVTQTPRYLIKTRGQQVTLSCSPISGHRSVSWYQQTPGQGLQFLFEYFSETQRNKGNFPGRFSGRQFSNSRSEMNVSTLELGDSALYLCASSPERVYYGYTFGSGTRLTVV.

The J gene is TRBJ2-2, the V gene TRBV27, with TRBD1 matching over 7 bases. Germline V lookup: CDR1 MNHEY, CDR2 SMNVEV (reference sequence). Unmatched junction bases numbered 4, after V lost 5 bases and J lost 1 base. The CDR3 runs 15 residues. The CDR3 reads CASSPWTGNTGELFF. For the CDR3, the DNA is TGTGCCAGCAGTCCGTGGACAGGGAACACCGGGGAGCTGTTTTTT.

Here the CDR3 reads CASSRYRGETQYF. The CDR3 DNA is TGCGCCAGCAGCCGCTATAGAGGCGAGACCCAGTACTTC. The V gene is TRBV4-1, the J gene TRBJ2-5; D remains unclear. The V end lost 4 bases, the J end lost 5 bases, and 11 bases lay between the germline ends. The CDR3 runs to 13 residues. Germline-derived CDR1 and CDR2 are MGHRA and YSYEKL.

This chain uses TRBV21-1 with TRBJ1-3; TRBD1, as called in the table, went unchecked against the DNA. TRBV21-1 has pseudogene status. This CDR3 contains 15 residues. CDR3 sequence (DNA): TGTGCCAGCAGCGAAAGGGGAAGCTCTGGAAACACCATATATTTT. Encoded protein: CASSERGSSGNTIYF.

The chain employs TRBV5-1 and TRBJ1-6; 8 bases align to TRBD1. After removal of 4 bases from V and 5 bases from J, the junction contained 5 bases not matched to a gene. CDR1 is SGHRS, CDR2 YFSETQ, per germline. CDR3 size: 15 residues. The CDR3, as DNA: TGCGCCAGCAGCAGGGACAGGTTTGATAATTCACCCCTCCACTTT. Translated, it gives CASSRDRFDNSPLHF. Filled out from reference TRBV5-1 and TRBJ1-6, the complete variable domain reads KAGVTQTPRYLIKTRGQQVTLSCSPISGHRSVSWYQQTPGQGLQFLFEYFSETQRNKGNFPGRFSGRQFSNSRSEMNVSTLELGDSALYLCASSRDRFDNSPLHFGNGTRLTVT.